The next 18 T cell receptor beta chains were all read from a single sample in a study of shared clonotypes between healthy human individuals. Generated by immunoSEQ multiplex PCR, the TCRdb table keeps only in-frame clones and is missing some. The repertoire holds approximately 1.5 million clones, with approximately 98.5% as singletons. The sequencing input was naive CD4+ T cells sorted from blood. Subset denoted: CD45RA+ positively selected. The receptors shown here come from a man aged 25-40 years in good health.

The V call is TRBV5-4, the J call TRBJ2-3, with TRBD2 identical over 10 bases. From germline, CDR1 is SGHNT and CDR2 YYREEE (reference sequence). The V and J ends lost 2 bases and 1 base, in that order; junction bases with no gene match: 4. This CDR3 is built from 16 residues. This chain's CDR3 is CASSFPSGRGTDTQYF. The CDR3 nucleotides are TGTGCCAGCAGCTTTCCTAGCGGGAGAGGCACAGATACGCAGTATTTT.

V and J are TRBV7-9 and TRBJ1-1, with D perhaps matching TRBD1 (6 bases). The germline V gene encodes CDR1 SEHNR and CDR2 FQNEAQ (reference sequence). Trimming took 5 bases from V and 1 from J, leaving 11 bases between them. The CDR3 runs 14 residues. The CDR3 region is CASSPWTANTEAFF. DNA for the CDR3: TGTGCCAGCAGCCCCTGGACAGCGAACACTGAAGCTTTCTTT.

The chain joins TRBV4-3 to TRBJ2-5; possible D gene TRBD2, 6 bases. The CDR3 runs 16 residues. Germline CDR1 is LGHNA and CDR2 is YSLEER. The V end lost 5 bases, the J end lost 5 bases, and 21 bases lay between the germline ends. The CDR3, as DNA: TGCGCCAGCAGCTACTTGGCCGGGCCGGGAGAGGAGACCCAGTACTTC. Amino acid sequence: CASSYLAGPGEETQYF.

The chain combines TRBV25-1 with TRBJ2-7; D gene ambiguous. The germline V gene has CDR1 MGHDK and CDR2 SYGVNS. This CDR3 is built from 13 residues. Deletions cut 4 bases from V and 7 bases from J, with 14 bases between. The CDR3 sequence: CASSARQESEQYF. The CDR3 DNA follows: TGTGCCAGCAGTGCACGACAAGAATCGGAGCAGTACTTC.

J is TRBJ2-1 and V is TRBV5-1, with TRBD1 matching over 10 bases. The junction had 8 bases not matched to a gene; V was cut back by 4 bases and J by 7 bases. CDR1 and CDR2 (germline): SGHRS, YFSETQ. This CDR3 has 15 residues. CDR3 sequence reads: CASSGRTGGTNEQFF. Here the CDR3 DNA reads TGCGCCAGCAGCGGCCGGACAGGGGGAACGAATGAGCAGTTCTTC. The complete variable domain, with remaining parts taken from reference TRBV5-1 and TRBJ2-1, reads KAGVTQTPRYLIKTRGQQVTLSCSPISGHRSVSWYQQTPGQGLQFLFEYFSETQRNKGNFPGRFSGRQFSNSRSEMNVSTLELGDSALYLCASSGRTGGTNEQFFGPGTRLTVL.

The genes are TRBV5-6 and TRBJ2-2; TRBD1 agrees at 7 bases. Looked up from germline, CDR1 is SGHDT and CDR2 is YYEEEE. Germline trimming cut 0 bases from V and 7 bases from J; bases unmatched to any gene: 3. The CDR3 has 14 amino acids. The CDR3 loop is CASSLAQGVGELFF. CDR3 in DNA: TGTGCCAGCAGCTTGGCCCAGGGGGTCGGGGAGCTGTTTTTT.

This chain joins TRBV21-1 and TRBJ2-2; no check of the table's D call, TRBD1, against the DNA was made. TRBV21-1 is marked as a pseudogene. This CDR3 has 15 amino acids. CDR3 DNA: TGTGCCAGCAGCAAAGCTAACAAAAACACCGGGGAGCTGTTTTTT. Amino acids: CASSKANKNTGELFF.

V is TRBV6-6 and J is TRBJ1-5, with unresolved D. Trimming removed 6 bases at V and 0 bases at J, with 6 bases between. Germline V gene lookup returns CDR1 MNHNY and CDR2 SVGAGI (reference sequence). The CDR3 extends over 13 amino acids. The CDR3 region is CASRGDSNQPQHF. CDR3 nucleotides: TGTGCCAGCAGGGGCGATAGCAATCAGCCCCAGCATTTT.

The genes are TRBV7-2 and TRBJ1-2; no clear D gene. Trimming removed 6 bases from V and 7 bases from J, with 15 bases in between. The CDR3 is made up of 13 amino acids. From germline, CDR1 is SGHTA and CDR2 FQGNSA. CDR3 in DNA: TGTGCCAGCAGTCTAGTGGGTGGCGGTGGCTACACCTTC. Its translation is CASSLVGGGGYTF.

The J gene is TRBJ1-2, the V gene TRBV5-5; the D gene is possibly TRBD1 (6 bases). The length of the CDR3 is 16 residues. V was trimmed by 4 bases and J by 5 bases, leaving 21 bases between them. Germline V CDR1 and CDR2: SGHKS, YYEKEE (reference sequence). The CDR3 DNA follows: TGTGCCAGCAGCATCGCAGGGGTCCCCTATGAGTATGGCTACACCTTC. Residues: CASSIAGVPYEYGYTF. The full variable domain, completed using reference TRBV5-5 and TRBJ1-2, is DAGVTQSPTHLIKTRGQQVTLRCSPISGHKSVSWYQQVLGQGPQFIFQYYEKEERGRGNFPDRFSARQFPNYSSELNVNALLLGDSALYLCASSIAGVPYEYGYTFGSGTRLTVV.

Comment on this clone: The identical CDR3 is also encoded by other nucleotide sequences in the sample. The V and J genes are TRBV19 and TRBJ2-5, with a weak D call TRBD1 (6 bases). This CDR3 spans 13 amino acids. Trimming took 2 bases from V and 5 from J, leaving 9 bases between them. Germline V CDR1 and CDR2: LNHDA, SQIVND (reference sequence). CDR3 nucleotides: TGTGCCAGTAGTATAACAGGGCGCGAGACCCAGTACTTC. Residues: CASSITGRETQYF.

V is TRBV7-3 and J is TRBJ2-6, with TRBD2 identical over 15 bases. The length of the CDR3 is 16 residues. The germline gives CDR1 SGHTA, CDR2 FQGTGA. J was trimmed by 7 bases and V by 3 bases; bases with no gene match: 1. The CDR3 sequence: CASSLGLAGGANVLTF. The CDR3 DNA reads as TGTGCCAGCAGCTTGGGACTAGCGGGAGGTGCCAACGTCCTGACTTTC.

In DNA, the CDR3 is TGTGCCAGCAGTGCCCCGACAGGGAGAGTAGAGACCCAGTACTTC. This codes for CASSAPTGRVETQYF. This chain uses TRBV6-1 with TRBJ2-5, with 7 bases that match TRBD1. This CDR3 has 15 residues. CDR1 is MNHNS, CDR2 SASEGT, per germline. V was pared by 4 bases and J by 4 bases, with 9 bases of the junction left unmatched.

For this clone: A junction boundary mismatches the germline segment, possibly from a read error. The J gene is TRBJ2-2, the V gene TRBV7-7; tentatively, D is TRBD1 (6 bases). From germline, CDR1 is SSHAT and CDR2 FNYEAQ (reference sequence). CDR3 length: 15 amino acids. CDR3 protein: CASSRTALNTGELFF. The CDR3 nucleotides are TGTGCTAGCAGCAGGACAGCGCTAAACACCGGGGAGCTGTTTTTT.

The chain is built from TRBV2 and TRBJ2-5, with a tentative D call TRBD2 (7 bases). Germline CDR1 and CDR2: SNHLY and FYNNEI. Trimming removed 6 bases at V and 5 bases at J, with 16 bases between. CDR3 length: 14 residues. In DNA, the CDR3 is TGTGCCAGCAGACCTTGGGAGGGGGGGGAGACCCAGTACTTC. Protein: CASRPWEGGETQYF.

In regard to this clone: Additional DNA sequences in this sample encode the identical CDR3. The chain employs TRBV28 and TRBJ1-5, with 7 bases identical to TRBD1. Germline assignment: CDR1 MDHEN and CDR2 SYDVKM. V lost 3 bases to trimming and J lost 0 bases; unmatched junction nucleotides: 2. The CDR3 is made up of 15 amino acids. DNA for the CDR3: TGTGCCAGCAGTTTGACAGGGAATAGCAATCAGCCCCAGCATTTT. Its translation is CASSLTGNSNQPQHF.

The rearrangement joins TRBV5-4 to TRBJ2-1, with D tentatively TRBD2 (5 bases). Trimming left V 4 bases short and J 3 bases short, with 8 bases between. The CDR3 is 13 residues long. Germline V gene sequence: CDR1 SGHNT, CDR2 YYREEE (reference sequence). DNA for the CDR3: TGTGCCAGCAGCCGCGGACTCTACAATGAGCAGTTCTTC. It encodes CASSRGLYNEQFF.

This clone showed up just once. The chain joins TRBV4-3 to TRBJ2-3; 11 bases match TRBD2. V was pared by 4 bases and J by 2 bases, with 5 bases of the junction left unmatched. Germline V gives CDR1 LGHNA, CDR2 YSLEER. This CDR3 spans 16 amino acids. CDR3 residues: CASSPLTSGTTDTQYF. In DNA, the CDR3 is TGCGCCAGCAGCCCCCTGACTAGCGGGACCACAGATACGCAGTATTTT.